This TCR beta chain was retrieved from a study of cytomegalovirus exposure and HLA in healthy donors. It was with 60 Vbeta and 13 Jbeta primers that the PCR ran. The assay was immunoSEQ multiplex PCR, and TCRdb's table has in-frame clones only and misses some. The repertoire table contains fewer than 30,000 clones. With 0 bases removed from V and 6 bases from J, the gap between germline ends came to 13 bases. The CDR3 has 14 residues. The V gene's germline CDR1 is SGHRS and CDR2 YFSETQ. The clonotype was recovered from a man aged 30 to 39 in good health and CMV-seronegative. The gene calls are TRBV5-1 and TRBJ2-7, with a possible D match to TRBD1 (5 bases). Input material: PBMCs. The CDR3 region has the DNA TGCGCCAGCAGCTTGGGGGGCGTTGAAGGCGAGCAGTACTTC. Protein sequence: CASSLGGVEGEQYF.